This T cell receptor beta chain was captured in a study of breast tumors, draining lymph nodes, adjacent tissues. This clonotype has only a few counts. Its antigen is currently unknown. This sequence may be a read error, since a much larger clone differs from it by one base. Breast cancer patients provided tissue from their axillary draining lymph nodes. From the multiplex PCR reads, TCRdb called clonotypes with MiXCR, one entry per CDR3 protein. The data show 170,000 or so distinct CDR3 sequences, roughly 30% seen once. The study, taken as a whole, reports: Compared with basal-like, luminal-like tumors shared significantly more repertoire with nontumor tissue. Tumor TCR diversity was below lymph nodes but above nontumor tissue.

The clonotype originates from a female donor with breast cancer. Some clones in this sample may be carry-over from other donors' samples. Sequenced material: axillary lymph node tissue.

The CDR3 nucleotides are TGTGCCAGCACCGCCGGCGGGGGAGGTGGGCAGTTCTTC. It is translated as CASTAGGGGGQFF. The chain links TRBV7-3 to TRBJ2-1; 7 nucleotides agree with TRBD2. The germline V gene has CDR1 SGHTA and CDR2 FQGTGA. This CDR3 has 13 residues. Trimming took 7 bases from V and 12 from J; bases not matched to a gene: 12.